This T cell receptor beta chain was sequenced in a study of cytomegalovirus exposure and HLA in healthy donors. TCRdb keeps only in-frame clones here, not all; method: immunoSEQ multiplex PCR. This table has 120,000 or so clones, 88% appearing once. Concerning this clone: The antigen is not known.

This CDR3 contains 15 residues. Trimming took 1 base from V and 2 from J; bases not matched to a gene: 4. Germline V gene data show CDR1 as SNHLY and CDR2 as FYNNEI. The donors formed part of the 120-subject validation cohort, distinct from the approximately 670-subject first cohort. Whole-study results and caveats: The study labeled more than 150 TCR beta chains cytomegalovirus-associated. In vitro, three CMV-associated chains proved specific for CMV antigens. One later analysis, an examination of the 90 to 150 validation repertoires, found that first-cohort TCR clusters tended to co-occur in them.

The origin of this receptor is a man aged 18 to 30 in good health and CMV-seronegative. The chain links TRBV2 to TRBJ2-7; TRBD2 aligns across 8 bases. Sequenced sample: PBMCs. The CDR3 region has the DNA TGTGCCAGCAGTGAAGATCGGGGGGGGCCCTACGAGCAGTACTTC. Protein: CASSEDRGGPYEQYF. Supplemented by reference TRBV2 and TRBJ2-7, the full variable domain reads EPEVTQTPSHQVTQMGQEVILRCVPISNHLYFYWYRQILGQKVEFLVSFYNNEISEKSEIFDDQFSVERPDGSNFTLKIRSTKLEDSAMYFCASSEDRGGPYEQYFGPGTRLTVT.